This TCR beta chain was captured by sequencing in a study of shared T cell receptors in the human thymus. CDR1 and CDR2 (germline): SGHNT, YENEEA. V was clipped by 1 base and J by 4 bases; unmatched bases: 10. The CDR3 consists of 18 residues. Using immunoSEQ multiplex PCR, the repertoire was profiled, and TCRdb retains in-frame clones only, with some absent. There are under 850,000 clones in the sample; 88% occur only once, and 0.0085% to 0.012% lies in the top ten. These records were also assigned to another study, of human thymus T cells.

The V call is TRBV11-3, the J call TRBJ2-2; 9 nucleotides align to TRBD2. Specimen: thymocytes. This receptor was obtained from a boy younger than two with a congenital heart defect. Written as DNA, the CDR3 is TGTGCCAGCAGCTTAGCAATTTGCGGGAGGGCCGCCACCGGGGAGCTGTTTTTT. It is translated as CASSLAICGRAATGELFF.